A single sample gave rise to the 8 T cell receptor beta chains below, sequenced in a study of shared clonotypes between healthy human individuals. Some clones are missing from TCRdb's copy, which holds only in-frame ones; the method was immunoSEQ multiplex PCR. The data contain fewer than 130,000 clones, approximately 65% of them singletons. Sample: memory CD8+ T cells sorted from blood. Subset specified: CD45RO+ cells pooled with CCR7-negative TemRA cells. All receptors come from a woman aged 25 to 39 in good health.

The CDR3 coding sequence is TGTGCCAGCAGTTACGGCGAGGACAGGCATAGCGCTGGGCAGTACTTC. Translated, it gives CASSYGEDRHSAGQYF. The gene calls are TRBV6-6 and TRBJ2-7; 7 positions match TRBD1. J was trimmed by 9 bases and V by 2 bases; bases with no gene match: 16. The length of the CDR3 is 16 residues. Germline V CDR1 and CDR2: MNHNY, SVGAGI (reference sequence).

V and J are TRBV7-8 and TRBJ1-1; tentatively, D is TRBD1 (5 bases). V lost 0 bases, J lost 1 base, and 15 bases lay in between. In germline, CDR1 is SGHVS, CDR2 FQNEAQ. This CDR3 spans 17 amino acids. Here the CDR3 reads CASSLAPSEGPNTEAFF. As DNA, the CDR3 is TGTGCCAGCAGCTTAGCCCCAAGTGAGGGGCCGAACACTGAAGCTTTCTTT.

The J gene is TRBJ2-2, the V gene TRBV11-3; D gene unclear. The CDR3 is 14 residues long. Germline CDR1 SGHNT, CDR2 YENEEA. V lost 5 bases and J 4 bases, leaving 11 bases between the germline ends. The CDR3 sequence is CASSRGPGTGELFF. In DNA form, the CDR3 reads TGTGCCAGCAGCCGAGGCCCGGGCACCGGGGAGCTGTTTTTT.

This clone is classed as medium-sized. The chain has TRBV25-1 and TRBJ1-5, with D possibly TRBD1 on 5 matching bases. This CDR3 has 15 residues. V lost 4 bases to trimming and J lost 2 bases, with 12 bases between them. The germline V gene has CDR1 MGHDK and CDR2 SYGVNS. The CDR3 nucleotides read TGTGCCAGCAGTGGTTCCGGAGGGGGCAATCAGCCCCAGCATTTT. Translation: CASSGSGGGNQPQHF.

The CDR3 loop is CASRSLIGRADEQYF. CDR3 bases: TGTGCCAGCAGGTCCCTCATCGGGAGGGCCGACGAGCAGTACTTC. The chain couples TRBV7-2 to TRBJ2-7; 8 bases match TRBD2. V was pared by 6 bases and J by 5 bases, with 12 bases of the junction left unmatched. The CDR3 is made up of 15 amino acids. Germline CDR1 reads SGHTA; CDR2 reads FQGNSA. Full variable domain (outside the CDR3, taken from reference TRBV7-2 and TRBJ2-7): GAGVSQSPSNKVTEKGKDVELRCDPISGHTALYWYRQSLGQGLEFLIYFQGNSAPDKSGLPSDRFSAERTGGSVSTLTIQRTQQEDSAVYLCASRSLIGRADEQYFGPGTRLTVT.

The rearrangement joins TRBV11-2 to TRBJ2-7; perhaps TRBD2 as D (5 bases). Trimming stripped 2 bases from V and 7 bases from J, with 21 bases between. This CDR3 comprises 16 residues. Germline V gene lookup returns CDR1 SGHAT and CDR2 FQNNGV. CDR3 in amino acids: CASSLMAGARLGEQYF. CDR3 nucleotide sequence: TGTGCCAGCAGCTTAATGGCGGGTGCCCGCCTAGGGGAGCAGTACTTC.

V is TRBV27 and J is TRBJ1-2; no definite D call. The CDR3 is 13 residues long. Trimming cost V 2 bases and J 7 bases, with 11 bases left between them. In germline, CDR1 is MNHEY, CDR2 SMNVEV (reference sequence). CDR3: CASSLKGYGGYTF. The CDR3 bases are TGTGCCAGCAGTTTAAAAGGCTACGGTGGCTACACCTTC.

The genes are TRBV5-1 and TRBJ2-2, with D perhaps matching TRBD1 (5 bases). Germline CDR1 reads SGHRS; CDR2 reads YFSETQ. Trimming removed 4 bases at V and 10 bases at J, with 14 bases between. The CDR3 spans 13 residues. CDR3: CASSPEDTPELFF. Written as DNA, the CDR3 is TGCGCCAGCAGCCCCGAGGACACCCCGGAGCTGTTTTTT.